This T cell receptor beta chain was retrieved from a study of spatial heterogeneity in lung cancer. MiXCR, run by TCRdb on the 5' RACE reads, gives a single entry per CDR3 protein. This table holds 75,000 to 85,000 distinct CDR3 sequences, roughly a fifth found once. The germline CDR1 and CDR2 sequences are SGHNT and YYREEE (reference sequence). The V and J ends lost 3 bases and 0 bases, in that order; junction bases with no gene match: 2. CDR3 size: 16 residues. This clonotype was picked up a small number of times. Regarding time point: sample taken at primary tumor resection. From tumor, nontumor lung or frozen PBMC, whole RNA was taken unsorted for sequencing.

The specimen was PBMCs, collected at surgery. This chain connects TRBV5-4 to TRBJ2-5; 13 bases agree with TRBD2. The TCR comes from a male donor with early-stage non-small cell lung cancer. CDR3 in DNA: TGTGCCAGCAGCTCCGGACTAGCGGGAGACCAAGAGACCCAGTACTTC. Protein: CASSSGLAGDQETQYF.